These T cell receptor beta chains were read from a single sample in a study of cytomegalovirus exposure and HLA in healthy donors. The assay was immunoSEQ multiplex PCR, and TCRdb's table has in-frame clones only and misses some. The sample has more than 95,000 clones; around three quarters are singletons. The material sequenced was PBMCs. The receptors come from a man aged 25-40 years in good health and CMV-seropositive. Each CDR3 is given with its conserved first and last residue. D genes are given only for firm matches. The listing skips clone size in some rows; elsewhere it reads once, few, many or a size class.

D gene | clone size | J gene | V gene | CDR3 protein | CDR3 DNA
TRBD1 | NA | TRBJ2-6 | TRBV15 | CATSKEADRAGANVLTF | TGTGCCACCAGCAAAGAAGCGGACAGGGCTGGGGCCAACGTCCTGACTTTC
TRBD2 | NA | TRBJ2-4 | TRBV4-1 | CASSQVPAGGRDSQYF | TGCGCCAGCAGCCAAGTTCCAGCGGGGGGGCGGGACAGTCAGTACTTC
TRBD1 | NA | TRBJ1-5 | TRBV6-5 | CASSPGTGGNQPQHF | TGTGCCAGCAGCCCCGGGACAGGGGGTAATCAGCCCCAGCATTTT
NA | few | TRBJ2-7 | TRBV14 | CASSPLSTVRYEQYF | TGTGCCAGCAGCCCCCTATCGACAGTACGCTACGAGCAGTACTTC
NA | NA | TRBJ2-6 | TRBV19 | CASLPRGTGANVLTF | TGTGCCAGCCTCCCGAGGGGGACTGGGGCCAACGTCCTGACTTTC
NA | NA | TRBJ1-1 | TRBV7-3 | CASSPQPGGNTEAFF | TGTGCCAGCAGCCCCCAGCCCGGGGGGAACACTGAAGCTTTCTTT
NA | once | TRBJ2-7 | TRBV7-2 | CASSFAKGLYEQYF | TGTGCCAGCAGCTTTGCGAAGGGGCTCTACGAGCAGTACTTC
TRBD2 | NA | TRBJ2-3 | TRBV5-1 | CASSLFRRAGGPLVTQYF | TGCGCCAGCAGCTTGTTTAGGAGGGCGGGGGGGCCGCTGGTTACGCAGTATTTT
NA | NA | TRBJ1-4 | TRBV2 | CASSEKYNFNEKLFF | TGTGCCAGCAGTGAAAAATATAACTTTAATGAAAAACTGTTTTTT
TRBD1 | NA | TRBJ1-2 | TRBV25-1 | CASSRNRGYGYTF | TGTGCCAGCAGTAGGAACAGGGGATATGGCTACACCTTC
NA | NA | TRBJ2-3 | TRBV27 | CASSRRRSTLDTQYF | TGTGCCAGCAGTCGTAGGAGATCGACCCTGGATACGCAGTATTTT
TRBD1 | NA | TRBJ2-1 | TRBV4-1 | CASSPKGDRVSEQFF | TGCGCCAGCAGCCCCAAGGGGGACAGGGTTAGTGAGCAGTTCTTC
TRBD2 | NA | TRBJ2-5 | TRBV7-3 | CASSPGLAGGLETQYF | TGTGCCAGCAGTCCGGGACTAGCGGGGGGGTTAGAGACCCAGTACTTC
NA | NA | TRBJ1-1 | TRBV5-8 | CASSFGSGEAFF | TGTGCCAGCAGCTTCGGTAGCGGTGAAGCTTTCTTT
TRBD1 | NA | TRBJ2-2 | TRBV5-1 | CASSLSGTVQTGELFF | TGCGCCAGCAGCTTGTCCGGGACAGTTCAAACCGGGGAGCTGTTTTTT